The 25 T cell receptor beta chains reported below all come from one sample, sequenced in a study of identical twins. TCRdb passed the 5' RACE reads through MiXCR, listing each CDR3 protein once. The profile shows a few hundred thousand distinct CDR3 sequences, roughly an eighth of them singletons. The data also belong to a second study, concerning yellow fever vaccine responses in identical twins.

Specimen: CD4+ T cells sorted from blood. The receptors were sampled from a young woman in good health.

The chain has TRBV6-5 and TRBJ1-5; no clear D gene. Per the germline V gene, CDR1 is MNHEY and CDR2 is SVGAGI. The CDR3 runs to 17 residues. With 0 bases removed from V and 2 bases from J, the gap between germline ends came to 14 bases. DNA of the CDR3: TGTGCCAGCAGTTACTCGTCAGGAGGAATTGGCAATCAGCCCCAGCATTTT. Translating gives CASSYSSGGIGNQPQHF.

The chain has TRBV27 and TRBJ1-5, with D uncertain. The V gene's germline CDR1 is MNHEY and CDR2 SMNVEV (reference sequence). This CDR3 is built from 14 residues. V lost 8 bases and J 6 bases, leaving 17 bases between the germline ends. The CDR3 nucleotides read TGTGCCAGCTCCCATGAGTGGTTTACTCAGCCCCAGCATTTT. Its protein is CASSHEWFTQPQHF.

In its sample, this clonotype was seen a few times. The J gene is TRBJ2-5, the V gene TRBV11-2, with no clear D. The CDR3 length is 14 residues. The V gene's germline CDR1 is SGHAT and CDR2 FQNNGV. Trimming stripped 3 bases from V and 2 bases from J, with 10 bases between. Here the CDR3 DNA reads TGTGCCAGCAGCTTGGAGCTAGGTCAAGAGACCCAGTACTTC. Amino acid sequence: CASSLELGQETQYF. The full variable domain, rest sourced from reference TRBV11-2 and TRBJ2-5, is EAGVAQSPRYKIIEKRQSVAFWCNPISGHATLYWYQQILGQGPKLLIQFQNNGVVDDSQLPKDRFSAERLKGVDSTLKIQPAKLEDSAVYLCASSLELGQETQYFGPGTRLLVL.

This sequence joins TRBV10-3 and TRBJ2-2; a weak D match, TRBD2 (5 bases). Germline loops: CDR1 ENHRY, CDR2 SYGVKD. This CDR3 has 14 amino acids. Between the trimmed V and J ends, which lost 1 base and 4 bases, there was a span of 7 bases. The CDR3 DNA is TGTGCCATCAGTGAGTGGACTTCCACCGGGGAGCTGTTTTTT. Its protein product is CAISEWTSTGELFF.

Written as DNA, the CDR3 is TGCGCCAGCAGCTTGGACAGGGGGCGGTGGGAGACCCAGTACTTC. Its protein is CASSLDRGRWETQYF. This chain uses TRBV5-1 with TRBJ2-5; TRBD1 matches 9 bases. The CDR3 has 15 residues. J was trimmed by 5 bases and V by 0 bases; bases with no gene match: 5. The germline gives CDR1 SGHRS, CDR2 YFSETQ.

This clonotype was seen many times. The genes are TRBV3-1 and TRBJ1-5; D remains unclear. The germline V and J ends were trimmed by 4 bases and 7 bases, with 8 bases remaining between them. The germline V gene has CDR1 LGHDT and CDR2 YNNKEL (reference sequence). The CDR3 runs to 12 residues. CDR3 in DNA: TGTGCCAGCAGCCCTGCAGGACAGCCCCAGCATTTT. Its translation: CASSPAGQPQHF.

V usage is TRBV7-2 and J usage is TRBJ2-2; no reliable D call. Trimming stripped 5 bases from V and 6 bases from J, with 7 bases between. Looked up from germline, CDR1 is SGHTA and CDR2 is FQGNSA. This CDR3 has 12 amino acids. CDR3 in DNA: TGTGCCAGCAGCCTACCTTCCGGGGAGCTGTTTTTT. The encoded protein is CASSLPSGELFF. Supplemented by reference TRBV7-2 and TRBJ2-2, the full variable domain reads GAGVSQSPSNKVTEKGKDVELRCDPISGHTALYWYRQSLGQGLEFLIYFQGNSAPDKSGLPSDRFSAERTGGSVSTLTIQRTQQEDSAVYLCASSLPSGELFFGEGSRLTVL.

A few counts support this clonotype. This chain uses TRBV3-1 with TRBJ2-7; D gene ambiguous. Trimming left V 4 bases short and J 2 bases short, with 12 bases between. This CDR3 has 14 amino acids. Germline V gene lookup returns CDR1 LGHDT and CDR2 YNNKEL (reference sequence). The chain's CDR3 is CASSRNRIAYEQYF. In nucleotides, the CDR3 is TGTGCCAGCAGCCGCAACCGTATTGCCTACGAGCAGTACTTC.

This clonotype occurred a few times. J is TRBJ2-1 and V is TRBV19; D gene ambiguous. This CDR3 contains 11 residues. The germline V gene has CDR1 LNHDA and CDR2 SQIVND (reference sequence). The V and J ends lost 3 bases and 8 bases respectively, with 5 bases between them. The CDR3 sequence: CASSMLYEQFF. The CDR3 coding sequence is TGTGCCAGTAGTATGTTGTATGAGCAGTTCTTC.

The chain is built from TRBV7-2 and TRBJ1-1, with 9 bases matching TRBD1. CDR3 length equals 17 residues. Germline CDR1 SGHTA, CDR2 FQGNSA. The trim removed 0 bases at V and 6 bases at J, leaving 11 bases unmatched. CDR3 sequence (DNA): TGTGCCAGCAGCTTAGCGCCCTACAGGGGGCGGCTTTCTGAAGCTTTCTTT. Encoded protein: CASSLAPYRGRLSEAFF.

This clonotype occurred a few times. This chain links TRBV29-1 with TRBJ2-7; D call uncertain. CDR3 length equals 11 residues. Trimming took 7 bases from V and 0 from J, leaving 7 bases between them. Germline loops: CDR1 SQVTM, CDR2 ANQGSEA. The CDR3 DNA follows: TGCAGCGCCGCCGGCTCCTACGAGCAGTACTTC. It specifies CSAAGSYEQYF.

The V call is TRBV5-1, the J call TRBJ2-5; D may be TRBD1 or TRBD2 (5 bases each). Germline loops: CDR1 SGHRS, CDR2 YFSETQ. CDR3 length: 14 residues. V was clipped by 4 bases and J by 2 bases, with 12 bases between them. The DNA of the CDR3 is TGCGCCAGCAGCCCGGGACGGACACAAGAGACCCAGTACTTC. As protein: CASSPGRTQETQYF.

The chain joins TRBV19 to TRBJ2-2, with 7 nucleotides matching TRBD1. From germline, CDR1 is LNHDA and CDR2 SQIVND (reference sequence). The CDR3 is made up of 13 amino acids. With V trimmed by 9 bases and J by 5 bases, 6 bases remained unmatched. In nucleotides, the CDR3 is TGTGCCAGCAAGGGACAGCCAACCGGGGAGCTGTTTTTT. Its protein is CASKGQPTGELFF.

This clonotype was seen more than once but under ten times. This chain connects TRBV9 to TRBJ2-1; D gene ambiguous. CDR1 and CDR2 from the germline V gene are SGDLS and YYNGEE. The CDR3 runs 15 residues. The V end was cut by 0 bases, the J end by 6 bases, with 13 bases between. The CDR3 DNA reads TGTGCCAGCAGCGTAGACCCATCTTGGGTCAATGAGCAGTTCTTC. As protein: CASSVDPSWVNEQFF.

This chain connects TRBV30 to TRBJ2-7, with D tentatively TRBD1 (5 bases). Germline loops: CDR1 GTSNPN, CDR2 SVGIG (reference sequence). The CDR3 runs 14 residues. V lost 2 bases, J lost 4 bases, and 15 bases lay in between. CDR3 sequence (DNA): TGTGCCTGGAGTAATCCACAGGCAGGGTACGAGCAGTACTTC. Translation: CAWSNPQAGYEQYF.

There are a few counts of this clonotype. The CDR3 DNA sequence: TGCAGCGTTGCCCAGTTAGCGAACACCGGGGAGCTGTTTTTT. Its translation is CSVAQLANTGELFF. V usage is TRBV29-1 and J usage is TRBJ2-2; D unresolved. Trimming shortened V by 4 bases and J by 0 bases, and 9 bases separated the two germline ends. This CDR3 comprises 14 residues. In germline, CDR1 is SQVTM, CDR2 ANQGSEA.

The chain links TRBV4-3 to TRBJ2-1; 7 bases align to TRBD1. The CDR3 has 17 amino acids. CDR1 is LGHNA, CDR2 YSLEER, per germline. J gave up 2 bases and V 3 bases, and 10 bases lay outside the gene matches. The CDR3 reads CASSQDHRDRAYNEQFF. The CDR3 bases are TGCGCCAGCAGCCAGGATCACCGGGACAGAGCCTACAATGAGCAGTTCTTC.

The table lists this clonotype with a few counts. The CDR3 DNA reads TGCGCCAGCAGCTTGGAAGCTCTCGAACGACAGTTCTTC. Translated, it gives CASSLEALERQFF. The V call is TRBV5-1, the J call TRBJ2-1; D remains unclear. The ends were cut back, 0 bases at V and 13 bases at J, with 14 bases in the middle. CDR1 is SGHRS and CDR2 is YFSETQ in the germline V gene. CDR3 size: 13 residues.

The J gene is TRBJ2-7, the V gene TRBV12-3 or TRBV12-4, with 11 bases aligning to TRBD2. Trimming at V came to 6 bases and at J to 4 bases, leaving 5 bases not matched to a gene. The CDR3 is made up of 14 amino acids. The CDR3 DNA reads as TGTGCCAGCAGATCTAGCGGGGGGCTGTACGAGCAGTACTTC. It translates to CASRSSGGLYEQYF.

This clonotype was observed many times. The J gene is TRBJ2-7, the V gene TRBV2; D uncertain. This CDR3 comprises 11 residues. The germline V gene has CDR1 SNHLY and CDR2 FYNNEI. The germline V and J ends were trimmed by 8 bases and 0 bases, with 5 bases remaining between them. CDR3 in DNA: TGTGCCAGCGGGCCCTCCTACGAGCAGTACTTC. It encodes CASGPSYEQYF.

This clonotype was detected ten times or more. This CDR3 is CASSQETGLAGEQTQYF. CDR3 nucleotide sequence: TGCGCCAGCAGCCAAGAAACGGGACTAGCGGGAGAACAGACCCAGTACTTC. The rearrangement links TRBV4-1 to TRBJ2-5; TRBD2 matches at 14 bases. This CDR3 contains 17 residues. The V gene's germline CDR1 is MGHRA and CDR2 YSYEKL. V was pared by 0 bases and J by 6 bases, with 6 bases of the junction left unmatched.

This clonotype was detected a few times. V is TRBV6-5 and J is TRBJ1-2; no clear D. The V gene's germline CDR1 is MNHEY and CDR2 SVGAGI. The CDR3 has 15 residues. The V and J ends lost 0 bases and 5 bases respectively, with 13 bases between them. The CDR3 region is CASSYSNFRGYGYTF. The DNA of the CDR3 is TGTGCCAGCAGTTACTCGAACTTCAGAGGGTATGGCTACACCTTC.

In its sample, this clonotype was seen a few times. The chain links TRBV6-2 or TRBV6-3 to TRBJ2-1; TRBD1 might be the D (6 bases). CDR3 length: 16 amino acids. Trimming cost V 3 bases and J 11 bases, with 23 bases left between them. Germline V CDR1 and CDR2: MNHEY, SVGEGT. CDR3 in amino acids: CASSYLGTIGGGKQFF. CDR3 DNA: TGTGCCAGCAGTTATTTAGGGACAATTGGGGGCGGTAAGCAGTTCTTC.

The chain carries TRBV28 and TRBJ2-6; D ambiguous. There are 15 residues in the CDR3. Germline V CDR1 and CDR2: MDHEN, SYDVKM. The V and J ends lost 6 bases and 0 bases respectively, with 9 bases between them. The DNA of the CDR3 is TGTGCCAGCAGCTCGACCTTCTCTGGGGCCAACGTCCTGACTTTC. As protein: CASSSTFSGANVLTF.

This clonotype was seen more than once but under ten times. The chain uses TRBV10-2 and TRBJ2-7; D gene uncertain. Trimming stripped 2 bases from V and 2 bases from J, with 16 bases between. Germline CDR1 WSHSY, CDR2 SAAADI. The CDR3 contains 16 residues. The CDR3, as DNA: TGCGCCAGCAGTGAGGCCCGGTACAGCCTTACCTACGAGCAGTACTTC. Translated: CASSEARYSLTYEQYF.